This T cell receptor beta chain was profiled in a study of cytomegalovirus exposure and HLA in healthy donors (dated by TCRdb to about 2017). Regarding the complete study: According to an earlier analysis of 550 to 750 of the donors, about 179 million T cells yielded 90 million to 130 million unique TCR beta sequences and 250 to 350 Gb of sequence data. About 310 gigabases of sequencing data and 78 million or so unique TCR sequences were included in an early release covering several hundred HLA-typed donors. Of the roughly 410 genotyped donors, over 80% were placed in the genetic ancestry cluster associated with self-reported Caucasian donors. The study aimed to test whether cataloging public T cell receptors could reveal signatures of past pathogen exposure. The study used immunosequencing to profile the T cell repertoires of several hundred subjects and linked those repertoires to cytomegalovirus serostatus. In addition to the first cohort of 650 to 800 subjects, a separate validation cohort of 120 different subjects was used. To predict cytomegalovirus infection status, the study brought together high-throughput TCR immunosequencing, statistical association of individual TCRs with disease status, and machine learning. A later analysis re-examined previously published TCR beta repertoires from around 670 donors and added high-resolution HLA genotyping to investigate patterns of TCR occurrence. Rather than using new phenotypic data, the later analysis identified candidate immune exposures from TCR beta sequences and from how often those sequences occurred across donors. To decide whether each TCR beta V gene segment behaved as functional or pseudogenic, an earlier analysis of several hundred of the donors relied on high-throughput TCR beta sequencing. Donor age, sex, ethnicity and CMV serostatus were collected together with the repertoire data. A later genetic analysis took genome-wide SNP genotypes for about 60% of the roughly 670 donors and used that subset as a discovery cohort. All discovery cohort repertoires had been generated on a single sequencing platform. HLA typing included class I and class II loci at four-digit resolution. Typing coverage differed by locus: A, B, C, DRB1 and DQB1 were typed in about 620-630 donors, DQA1 in 522, DPA1 in 600 to 610, and DPB1 in 472. Four to six DR-DQ haplotypes were handled as single units for association and clustering because linkage in the cohort was strong. Across roughly 420 genotyped donors of the cohort, an average of about 240,000 unique TCR beta nucleotide sequences per donor were sequenced, and roughly 20% of those sequences were non-productive. General conclusions and limits of the study: The only immune exposure information available for the cohort was CMV serostatus. At a false discovery rate of 0.05, a later analysis linked 16,951 TCR beta sequences to specific HLA alleles. Because counts were too low, around 18 rarely observed V segments, including chromosome 9 orphons, were left out of the earlier analysis of a few hundred of the donors. It was suggested by the authors that the approach could potentially be generalized to other disease states and immunological phenotypes. The cohort was sequenced for TCR beta chains only, and without alpha or paired-chain data the features that could be detected were limited. Because HLA typing was unavailable for some donors at each locus, only the typed subset was used in association tests. Most TCR sequences were observed very rarely across donors, whereas some public TCRs were present in many individuals. Three of the identified cytomegalovirus-associated TCR beta chains were confirmed in vitro to be specific for cytomegalovirus antigens. Correlated functional status among segregating V segments might reflect linkage disequilibrium, but an unknown experimental factor could not be ruled out. Assigning TCR associations to individual alleles was difficult when HLA alleles, especially DR and DQ, strongly co-occurred. A later genetic analysis associated a missense DCLRE1C variant with V-gene and J-gene trimming of TCR beta chains, and an independent cohort replicated the association. In a later analysis, the rate of TCR association differed among HLA loci, with DRB1 alleles having the most associated TCRs and HLA-C alleles having the fewest. Some IMGT-functional V segments, including TRBV6-2 and TRBV6-3, could not be told apart with the 87-base-pair reads, so those segments were excluded. The sequencing pipeline was judged likely to have produced a cluster of highly shared sequence variants as a technical artifact. In a later analysis, HLA-associated TCR beta chains showed more clonal expansion and lower generation probabilities than non-associated chains that were equally common. In a later analysis, several top co-occurrence clusters were reported to appear linked to parvovirus B19, influenza, CMV and Epstein-Barr virus. An earlier analysis of approximately 600 of the donors showed that most TCR beta V segments appeared in productive rearrangements either about 87% or about 30% of the time, which broadly matched IMGT annotations. The study listed 150 to 200 TCR beta chains as associated with cytomegalovirus. The presence/absence analyses assumed that sequencing depth was roughly uniform across donors, and that assumption may not be true. According to a later genetic analysis, donors in an Asian-associated ancestry cluster had fewer N-insertions in productive TCRs than the approximately 700-donor mean. A later analysis found that most CMV-associated TCR beta chains appeared HLA-restricted, with HLA associations seemingly driven largely by CMV exposure. The classifier was reported to diagnose cytomegalovirus status with high specificity and sensitivity in both the original and validation cohorts. A further reported finding was that TCR beta sequences accurately predicted the HLA-A and HLA-B alleles for most subjects in the first cohort.

CDR1 and CDR2 are drawn from the germline V gene (reference sequence): LNHDA, SQIVND. From its cysteine to its phenylalanine, the CDR3 spans 15 amino acids. Here the CDR3 DNA is all that survives: 45 bases in frame from base 1. V was cut back by 5 bases and J by 0 bases, leaving a gap of 11 bases between them. The cohort was made up of 650 to 700 healthy bone marrow donors. At the time of sampling, every cohort member was nominally healthy, though immune exposures that went unrecorded were likely present. The donor was CMV seronegative and belonged to the group of 380 or so seronegative cohort members. Every donor gave a peripheral blood sample, and the peripheral blood mononuclear cells from that sample were used for TCR beta sequencing. Genomic DNA extraction from the blood cell samples was performed with the Qiagen DNeasy Blood Extraction Kit. On this clone: The target of this receptor is not known.

The library was built by means of the immunoSEQ multiplex PCR assay. For the multiplex PCR, a mixture combining 60 forward primers for TCR Vbeta segments and 13 reverse primers for TCR Jbeta segments was used. The CDR3 region of rearranged TCR beta genes was amplified from genomic DNA with a multiplex PCR assay. Amplified TCR beta libraries were sequenced as 87-base-pair reads on the Illumina HiSeq System. Per the original workflow: A later analysis tallied roughly 78 million unique TCR beta chains across the roughly 610 repertoires, and roughly 11 million of those chains were shared by two or more donors. A nearest-neighbor algorithm error-corrected the raw reads and collapsed the reads into unique sequences, merging closely related sequences to remove PCR and sequencing errors. Alignment of CDR3 sequences to IMGT reference sequences was used to assign V, D and J gene segments. For a sequence to be retained, a match of at least six nucleotides to both a V gene segment and a J gene segment was required. Rearrangements were classified as productive when the CDR3 lacked stop codons and remained in frame with V and J, and all other rearrangements were classified as non-productive. Following IMGT convention, CDR3 was defined as the stretch from the second conserved V-encoded cysteine up to the conserved J-encoded phenylalanine. The earlier analysis of some 540 of the donors excluded any sequence lacking an unambiguous match to a single V gene segment. In an earlier analysis of 587 of the donors, V segments were called functional above 56.7% productive rearrangements and were called segregating when the between-donor standard deviation exceeded 5%. A statistical classification framework was built to diagnose cytomegalovirus status from the catalog of TCR beta chain sequences. In a later analysis, TCR nucleotide sequences were compared against IMGT/GENE-DB human TR gene sequences so that V and J genes could be assigned. In a later analysis, CDR3 sequences and most-parsimonious VDJ recombination scenarios were assigned using the TCRdist pipeline. In a later analysis, each TCR beta chain was defined by its CDR3 amino acid sequence together with its V-gene family, and reads without a unique V-gene family were excluded. A later analysis removed several hundred highly shared, low-generation-probability nucleotide sequences to deal with suspected cross-contamination and a sequencing artifact. A later analysis calculated a clonal expansion index for each public chain from normalized within-repertoire ranks of inferred template counts. A later analysis computed generation probabilities with a VDJ recombination model fitted to out-of-frame rearrangements, and checked the results against IGoR. A later analysis scored TCR-TCR, TCR-HLA and TCR-CMV co-occurrence with hypergeometric tests, applying a repertoire-size bias correction to TCR pairs. False discovery rates were estimated in a later analysis by permuting HLA or CMV assignments 20 times. In a later analysis, co-occurring TCRs were grouped with DBSCAN, and TCRdist sequence similarity was added when clustering was performed within HLA-allele-positive subsets. Repertoires with fewer than 30,000 or more than 120,000 public chains, plus five repertoires with anomalous nucleotide sharing, were excluded from co-occurrence clustering. Drawn from immuneACCESS, this table holds only the in-frame rearrangements with V and J called that TCRdb kept. Clones are partly lost; checked studies trace under half to an unresolved V gene and leave the rest unexplained. Clone size and V and J calls were adopted from that table, with D and trimming inferred from the DNA. This sample's listing comprises around 140,000 clones. The ten largest clonotypes hold over 1.5% of the sample.

The sequencing input was PBMCs. The chain couples TRBV19 to TRBJ1-3; D gene: possibly TRBD1, on 5 matching bases. The clonotype comes from a man between 18 and 29 years old in good health and CMV-seronegative. The CDR3 amino acid sequence is: CASSQQASSGNTIYF. At the DNA level, the sequence is TGTGCCAGTAGTCAACAGGCTAGCTCTGGAAACACCATATATTTT.